This T cell receptor (beta chain) was sequenced during a study of identical twins. CDR3 length: 14 amino acids. CDR1 is DFQATT, CDR2 SNEGSKA, per germline (reference sequence). The V and J ends lost 0 bases and 1 base respectively, with 10 bases between them. This clonotype was observed many times. TCRdb re-analysed the 5' RACE reads in MiXCR, keeping a single row per CDR3 protein. This repertoire shows hundreds of thousands of distinct CDR3 sequences, around 6% found once; its top ten account for 1.5% to 2%. Sequenced: naive T cells sorted from blood. The sequence came from a man younger than 35 in good health. The chain has TRBV20-1 and TRBJ2-7; D not certain. The CDR3 spells CSARDRKSSYEQYF. CDR3 bases: TGCAGTGCTAGAGACAGAAAATCTTCCTACGAGCAGTACTTC.